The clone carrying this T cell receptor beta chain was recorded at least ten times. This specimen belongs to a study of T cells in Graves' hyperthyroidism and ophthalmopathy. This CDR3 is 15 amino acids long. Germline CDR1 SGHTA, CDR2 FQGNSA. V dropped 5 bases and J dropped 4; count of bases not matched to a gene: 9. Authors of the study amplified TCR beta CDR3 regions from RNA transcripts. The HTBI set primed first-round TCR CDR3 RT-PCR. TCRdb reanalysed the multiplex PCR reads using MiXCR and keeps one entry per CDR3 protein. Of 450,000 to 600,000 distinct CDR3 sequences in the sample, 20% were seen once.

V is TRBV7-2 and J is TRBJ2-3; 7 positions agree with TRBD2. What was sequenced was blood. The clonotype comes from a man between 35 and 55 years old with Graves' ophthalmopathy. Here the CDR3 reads CASSPREVRADTQYF. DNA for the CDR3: TGTGCCAGCAGCCCCCGGGAGGTCCGGGCAGATACGCAGTATTTT.